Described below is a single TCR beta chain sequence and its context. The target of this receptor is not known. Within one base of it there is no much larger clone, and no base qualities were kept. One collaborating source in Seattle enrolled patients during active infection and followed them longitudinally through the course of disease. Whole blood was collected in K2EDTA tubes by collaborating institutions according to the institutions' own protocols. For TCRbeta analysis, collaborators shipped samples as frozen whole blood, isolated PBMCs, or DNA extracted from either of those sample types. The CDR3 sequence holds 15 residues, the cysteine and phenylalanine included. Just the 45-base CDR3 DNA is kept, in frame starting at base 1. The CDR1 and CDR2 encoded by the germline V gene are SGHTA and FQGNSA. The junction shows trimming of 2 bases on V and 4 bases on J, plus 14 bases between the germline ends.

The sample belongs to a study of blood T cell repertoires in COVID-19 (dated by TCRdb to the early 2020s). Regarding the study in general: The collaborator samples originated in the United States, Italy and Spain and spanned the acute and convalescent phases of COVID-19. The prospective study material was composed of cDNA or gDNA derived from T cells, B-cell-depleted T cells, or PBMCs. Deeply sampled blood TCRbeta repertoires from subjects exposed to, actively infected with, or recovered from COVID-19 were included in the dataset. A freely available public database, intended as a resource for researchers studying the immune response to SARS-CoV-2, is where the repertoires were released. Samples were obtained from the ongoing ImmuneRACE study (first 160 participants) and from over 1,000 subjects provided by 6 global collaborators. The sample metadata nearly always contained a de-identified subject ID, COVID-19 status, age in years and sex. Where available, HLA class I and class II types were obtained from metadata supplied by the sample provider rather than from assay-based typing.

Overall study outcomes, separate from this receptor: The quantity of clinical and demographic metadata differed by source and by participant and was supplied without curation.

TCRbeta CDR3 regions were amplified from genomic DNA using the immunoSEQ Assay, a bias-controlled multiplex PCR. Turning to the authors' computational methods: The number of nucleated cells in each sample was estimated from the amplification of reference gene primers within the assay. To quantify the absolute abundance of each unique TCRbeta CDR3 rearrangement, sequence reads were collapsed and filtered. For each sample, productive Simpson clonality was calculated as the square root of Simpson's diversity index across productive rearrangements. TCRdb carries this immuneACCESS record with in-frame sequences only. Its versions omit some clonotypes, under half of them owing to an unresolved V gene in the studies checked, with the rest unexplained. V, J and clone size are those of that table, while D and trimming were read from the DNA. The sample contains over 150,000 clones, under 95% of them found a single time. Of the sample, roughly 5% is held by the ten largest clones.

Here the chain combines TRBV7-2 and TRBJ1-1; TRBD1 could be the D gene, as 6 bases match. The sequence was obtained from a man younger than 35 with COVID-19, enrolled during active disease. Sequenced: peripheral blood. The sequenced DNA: TGTGCCAGCAGCTTATTTTGGGGGCGCGGCACTGAAGCTTTCTTT. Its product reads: CASSLFWGRGTEAFF.